The next 30 T cell receptor beta chains were all read from a single sample in a study of blood T cells in healthy people across ages. Through a sample-barcoded 5' primer and a J-beta primer mix, a second PCR was run for roughly 6 to 11 cycles. TCRdb reprocessed the 5' RACE reads with MiXCR, giving one entry per CDR3 protein. The table shows more than 900,000 distinct CDR3 sequences, with 25% to 35% occurring only once. These sequences were also reported in another study, on T cells of mothers and their children.

Sequencing input: blood. The receptors come from a woman in her 40s in good health.

The V gene is TRBV11-2, the J gene TRBJ2-3, with D maybe TRBD1 (6 bases). The CDR3 extends over 14 amino acids. V lost 4 bases and J lost 5, with 13 bases in between. Germline CDR1 SGHAT, CDR2 FQNNGV. The CDR3 region is CASSSDRLQDTQYF. DNA for the CDR3: TGTGCCAGCAGCTCCGACAGGTTGCAAGATACGCAGTATTTT.

As concerns this clonotype: A much more abundant neighbour one base away suggests this may be a read error. The chain employs TRBV6-1 and TRBJ2-4; D gene unclear. The J call is uncertain, as TRBJ2-7 better fits the DNA end. The CDR3 runs 11 residues. CDR1 MNHNS and CDR2 SASEGT come from the germline V gene. For the CDR3, the DNA is TGTGCCAGCAGTGCTCCGTGCGAGCAGTACTTC. Translated: CASSAPCEQYF.

The sample holds many counts of this clonotype. The genes are TRBV9 and TRBJ2-1; 12 positions agree with TRBD2. Germline V gene sequence: CDR1 SGDLS, CDR2 YYNGEE. Trimming took 0 bases from V and 9 from J; bases not matched to a gene: 13. The CDR3 is made up of 18 amino acids. CDR3 nucleotide sequence: TGTGCCAGCAGCGTAGGCCTAGCGGGGGGGCCCGGCACAGGTGAGCAGTTCTTC. It codes for CASSVGLAGGPGTGEQFF.

The chain couples TRBV10-3 to TRBJ1-5; 7 bases map to TRBD1. Trimming took 5 bases from V and 3 from J; bases not matched to a gene: 7. The CDR3 is 15 amino acids. CDR1 ENHRY and CDR2 SYGVKD come from the germline V gene. The CDR3 region is CAISSVGTANQPQHF. As DNA, the CDR3 is TGTGCCATCAGTTCCGTCGGGACAGCCAATCAGCCCCAGCATTTT.

This clonotype was seen only a few times. This sequence joins TRBV5-1 and TRBJ2-5; D is unresolved. V lost 0 bases to trimming and J lost 5 bases, with 5 bases between them. This CDR3 is 12 amino acids long. Germline loops: CDR1 SGHRS, CDR2 YFSETQ. The CDR3 coding sequence is TGCGCCAGCAGCTTGGATTTTGAGACCCAGTACTTC. Amino acids: CASSLDFETQYF.

In regard to this clonotype: It may be a read error: a sequence one base away is much more abundant. The J gene is TRBJ1-2, the V gene TRBV29-1; 7 bases map to TRBD1. With V trimmed by 5 bases and J by 3 bases, 3 bases remained unmatched. Germline CDR1 SQVTM, CDR2 ANQGSEA. The CDR3 contains 12 residues. The CDR3, as DNA: TGCAGCGTTAGTACAGGGGACTATGGCTACACCTTC. Its translation is CSVSTGDYGYTF.

This clonotype was detected a few times. The chain carries TRBV3-1 and TRBJ2-1; D might be TRBD1 (8 bases). The J call may be wrong; the DNA end is better matched by TRBJ2-7. From germline, CDR1 is LGHDT and CDR2 YNNKEL (reference sequence). The CDR3 is made up of 16 amino acids. The CDR3 loop reads CASSQEAGTGYNEQYF. Here the CDR3 DNA reads TGTGCCAGCAGCCAAGAAGCGGGGACAGGTTACAATGAGCAGTACTTC.

As DNA, the CDR3 is TGTGCCAGCAGAGGAGGGGGACAGGGTACTAGAGAAGGCGAGCAGTACTTC. Translated: CASRGGGQGTREGEQYF. V usage is TRBV28 and J usage is TRBJ2-7; TRBD1 agrees at 9 bases. V dropped 6 bases and J dropped 6; count of bases not matched to a gene: 18. The CDR3 length is 17 residues. Per the germline V gene, CDR1 is MDHEN and CDR2 is SYDVKM.

The rearrangement links TRBV7-2 to TRBJ1-2; D not resolved. CDR1 and CDR2 from the germline V gene are SGHTA and FQGNSA. There are 14 residues in the CDR3. The V end lost 1 base, the J end lost 5 bases, and 11 bases lay between the germline ends. The CDR3 sequence: CASSLERRKYGYTF. As DNA, the CDR3 is TGTGCCAGCAGCTTAGAGAGGAGAAAATATGGCTACACCTTC.

The chain uses TRBV5-1 and TRBJ2-7; D possibly matches TRBD1 or TRBD2 (5 bases each). Trimming removed 1 base at V and 5 bases at J, with 7 bases between. The CDR3 spans 12 residues. In germline, CDR1 is SGHRS, CDR2 YFSETQ. For the CDR3, the DNA is TGCGCCAGCAGCTTGTGGGGGAACGAGCAGTACTTC. Its protein product is CASSLWGNEQYF. Full variable domain (outside the CDR3, taken from reference TRBV5-1 and TRBJ2-7): KAGVTQTPRYLIKTRGQQVTLSCSPISGHRSVSWYQQTPGQGLQFLFEYFSETQRNKGNFPGRFSGRQFSNSRSEMNVSTLELGDSALYLCASSLWGNEQYFGPGTRLTVT.

This chain connects TRBV28 to TRBJ2-6; 9 bases are shared with TRBD1. Germline CDR1 and CDR2: MDHEN and SYDVKM. The CDR3 is made up of 17 amino acids. With V trimmed by 10 bases and J by 0 bases, 10 bases remained unmatched. As DNA, the CDR3 is TGTGCCACCTATTCCCGGGACAGGGTCTCTGGGGCCAACGTCCTGACTTTC. Translating it yields CATYSRDRVSGANVLTF.

The chain recombines TRBV12-3 or TRBV12-4 with TRBJ2-3; D may correspond to TRBD1 or TRBD2 (5 bases each). The V end lost 4 bases, the J end lost 4 bases, and 15 bases lay between the germline ends. CDR3 size: 15 residues. The CDR3 sequence is CASSSGLVGADTQYF. CDR3 coding DNA: TGTGCCAGCAGTTCGGGCTTAGTGGGGGCAGATACGCAGTATTTT.

V gene TRBV7-2 combines with J gene TRBJ2-7, with D possibly TRBD1 on 6 matching bases. V shed 6 bases and J shed 3 bases, with 15 bases lying between them. The germline CDR1 and CDR2 sequences are SGHTA and FQGNSA. This CDR3 has 14 amino acids. The CDR3 loop is CASSFRDINYEQYF. The CDR3 coding sequence is TGTGCCAGCAGTTTTCGGGACATAAACTACGAGCAGTACTTC.

As regards this clonotype: Just one base apart from a much larger clone, this may be a read error. The chain carries TRBV7-2 and TRBJ1-4, with 8 positions matching TRBD1. The CDR3 length is 19 residues. Per the germline V gene, CDR1 is SGHTA and CDR2 is FQGNSA. J was trimmed by 7 bases and V by 5 bases; bases with no gene match: 21. DNA for the CDR3: TGTGCCAGCAGCCAATATGCAGGGGGCGTTGGTCATTGGACTGAAAAACTGTTTTTT. It yields the protein CASSQYAGGVGHWTEKLFF.

The chain couples TRBV28 to TRBJ2-1, with 7 bases aligning to TRBD1. The V gene's germline CDR1 is MDHEN and CDR2 SYDVKM. CDR3 length equals 15 residues. With 2 bases clipped from V and 6 bases from J, the junction kept 7 bases outside the gene matches. CDR3 sequence (DNA): TGTGCCAGCAGTTTACCCGGACAGGCCCGCAATGAGCAGTTCTTC. Protein: CASSLPGQARNEQFF.

This clonotype has ten or more counts. The V call is TRBV12-3 or TRBV12-4, the J call TRBJ2-1; 9 bases align to TRBD2. The CDR3 runs to 15 residues. J was trimmed by 4 bases and V by 5 bases; bases with no gene match: 6. In DNA, the CDR3 is TGTGCCAGCAGTCCGGAACTAGCGGGTTACAATGAGCAGTTCTTC. Its protein product is CASSPELAGYNEQFF.

This clonotype was detected ten times or more. The chain combines TRBV11-2 with TRBJ2-7, with D possibly being TRBD1 (6 bases). The CDR3 has 15 residues. Germline CDR1 reads SGHAT; CDR2 reads FQNNGV. V was clipped by 0 bases and J by 3 bases, with 12 bases between them. This CDR3 is CASSLDPGQIYEQYF. The CDR3 DNA reads as TGTGCCAGCAGCTTAGACCCTGGACAGATCTACGAGCAGTACTTC.

This clonotype came up once. CDR3 protein: CASSLASQGTGELFF. CDR3 DNA sequence: TGTGCCAGCAGTTTGGCTTCTCAGGGCACCGGGGAGCTGTTTTTT. The chain employs TRBV28 and TRBJ2-2, with D maybe TRBD1 (5 bases). V lost 3 bases to trimming and J lost 4 bases, with 12 bases between them. CDR3 size: 15 residues. CDR1 is MDHEN and CDR2 is SYDVKM in the germline V gene.

This clonotype has only one observation. The chain combines TRBV20-1 with TRBJ1-5; D is ambiguous. In germline, CDR1 is DFQATT, CDR2 SNEGSKA (reference sequence). V lost 5 bases to trimming and J lost 0 bases, with 8 bases between them. This CDR3 comprises 13 residues. The CDR3, as DNA: TGCAGTGCTCGGCGGGTTAGCAATCAGCCCCAGCATTTT. It specifies CSARRVSNQPQHF.

The chain joins TRBV4-1 to TRBJ1-6; a weak D match, TRBD1 (5 bases). The CDR3 spans 19 residues. Germline loops: CDR1 MGHRA, CDR2 YSYEKL. V gave up 1 base and J gave up 6 bases, with 22 bases separating them. The CDR3 protein is CASSQVGLGGPRSNSPLHF. The CDR3 DNA sequence: TGCGCCAGCAGCCAAGTGGGGTTGGGGGGACCCCGAAGTAATTCACCCCTCCACTTT.

The rearrangement uses TRBV5-1 and TRBJ2-1; TRBD2 matches 8 bases. The CDR3 is 16 amino acids. Germline values: CDR1 SGHRS, CDR2 YFSETQ. V lost 4 bases to trimming and J lost 0 bases; unmatched junction nucleotides: 6. CDR3 in DNA: TGCGCCAGCAGCCCGTTCGGGGGGGCCTCCTACAATGAGCAGTTCTTC. It specifies CASSPFGGASYNEQFF.

A few counts support this clonotype. The chain links TRBV7-2 to TRBJ2-3; TRBD2 agrees at 11 bases. Unmatched junction bases numbered 5, after V lost 4 bases and J lost 5 bases. Germline V CDR1 and CDR2: SGHTA, FQGNSA. The CDR3 is 15 amino acids. CDR3 DNA: TGTGCCAGCAGCTACACTAGCGGGGGAGGAGATACGCAGTATTTT. Translated, it gives CASSYTSGGGDTQYF.

Only a few counts were recorded for this clonotype. The rearrangement uses TRBV29-1 and TRBJ2-1, with D unclear. CDR3 length: 12 amino acids. Trimming left V 3 bases short and J 11 bases short, with 14 bases between. Germline V gene lookup returns CDR1 SQVTM and CDR2 ANQGSEA. For the CDR3, the DNA is TGCAGCGTTGAGTCGGCAGCCCCCCAGCAGTTCTTC. Its translation: CSVESAAPQQFF.

This clonotype was counted ten times or more. The V call is TRBV6-2 or TRBV6-3, the J call TRBJ2-5; D gene uncertain. V lost 0 bases to trimming and J lost 5 bases, with 13 bases between them. Germline CDR1 reads MNHEY; CDR2 reads SVGEGT. CDR3 length: 15 amino acids. As DNA, the CDR3 is TGTGCCAGCAGTTACTCGAGTCCAGTCTCTGAGACCCAGTACTTC. This translates into CASSYSSPVSETQYF.

CDR3 in amino acids: CASSLAGEGMNTEAFF. In DNA, the CDR3 is TGTGCCAGCAGCTTAGCGGGAGAAGGGATGAACACTGAAGCTTTCTTT. The V gene is TRBV7-8, the J gene TRBJ1-1; no definite D call. The V end was cut by 0 bases, the J end by 0 bases, with 11 bases between. This CDR3 contains 16 residues. Germline V CDR1 and CDR2: SGHVS, FQNEAQ.

This clonotype was seen a few times. The chain recombines TRBV6-2 or TRBV6-3 with TRBJ1-5; possible D gene TRBD1, 5 bases. CDR1 and CDR2 from the germline V gene are MNHEY and SVGEGT. This CDR3 contains 15 residues. Trimming pared 4 bases from V and 2 bases from J, leaving 12 bases between. The DNA of the CDR3 is TGTGCCAGCAGTTCCGTTGGGGGAGGCAATCAGCCCCAGCATTTT. As protein: CASSSVGGGNQPQHF.

This clonotype was counted at least ten times. The J gene is TRBJ2-7, the V gene TRBV7-2; no clear D gene. This CDR3 region has 13 residues. Germline CDR1 is SGHTA and CDR2 is FQGNSA. V shed 1 base and J shed 3 bases, with 7 bases lying between them. CDR3 amino acids: CASSLGPNYEQYF. The CDR3 nucleotides are TGTGCCAGCAGCTTAGGGCCTAACTACGAGCAGTACTTC. Full variable domain (rest looked up from reference TRBV7-2 and TRBJ2-7): GAGVSQSPSNKVTEKGKDVELRCDPISGHTALYWYRQSLGQGLEFLIYFQGNSAPDKSGLPSDRFSAERTGGSVSTLTIQRTQQEDSAVYLCASSLGPNYEQYFGPGTRLTVT.

This clonotype was seen many times. The chain has TRBV9 and TRBJ2-3, with D unresolved. Between the trimmed V and J ends, which lost 0 bases and 2 bases, there was a span of 13 bases. In germline, CDR1 is SGDLS, CDR2 YYNGEE. The CDR3 contains 16 residues. The CDR3 DNA follows: TGTGCCAGCAGCGTAGAAGATTGGGGATCCACAGATACGCAGTATTTT. Translating it yields CASSVEDWGSTDTQYF.

The table lists this clonotype with many counts. This sequence joins TRBV28 and TRBJ2-4, with D unclear. The ends were cut back, 5 bases at V and 1 base at J, with 9 bases in the middle. Germline V gene sequence: CDR1 MDHEN, CDR2 SYDVKM. This CDR3 comprises 14 residues. The DNA for the CDR3 is TGTGCCAGCAGTGCGGCCGGGGCCAAAAACATTCAGTACTTC. This translates into CASSAAGAKNIQYF.

The gene calls are TRBV9 and TRBJ2-3; 8 bases agree with TRBD2. The trim removed 0 bases at V and 4 bases at J, leaving 7 bases unmatched. This CDR3 is built from 16 residues. Germline CDR1 reads SGDLS; CDR2 reads YYNGEE. The CDR3 protein is CASSVGHPGGPDTQYF. CDR3 DNA: TGTGCCAGCAGCGTAGGGCATCCGGGGGGGCCAGATACGCAGTATTTT.